Sequencing of this T cell receptor beta chain was carried out in a study of T cells in Graves' hyperthyroidism and ophthalmopathy. Amplification targeted TCR beta CDR3 regions from RNA transcripts. The TCR CDR3 was amplified in a first-round RT-PCR using the HTBI primer set. TCRdb re-called the multiplex PCR reads through MiXCR, storing one row per CDR3 protein. The profile shows hundreds of thousands of distinct CDR3 sequences, 11% to 15% of them singletons. This clonotype was detected ten times or more. This CDR3 contains 17 residues. Germline CDR1 is SGHAT and CDR2 is FQNNGV. With V trimmed by 2 bases and J by 7 bases, 7 bases remained unmatched.

The chain employs TRBV11-2 and TRBJ2-1; 14 bases are shared with TRBD2. The sequenced sample was blood. The clonotype comes from a man aged 50 to 59 with Graves' ophthalmopathy. The CDR3 here is CASSLIPGLAGVNEQFF. Written as DNA, the CDR3 is TGTGCCAGCAGCTTAATACCGGGACTAGCGGGAGTGAATGAGCAGTTCTTC.